This is a list of T cell receptor beta chains from one sample in a study of CD8 T cells in ankylosing spondylitis. Via MiXCR, TCRdb re-called the 5' RACE reads, giving one row per CDR3 protein. The sample consists of some 120,000 distinct CDR3 sequences, roughly an eighth of them appearing once. Sequenced input: blood, either unsorted or a sorted T cell fraction (not recorded which). The source of these receptors is a female donor with ankylosing spondylitis or in good health (not recorded which). CDR3s include the opening cysteine and the closing phenylalanine or tryptophan. Fields, in order: clone size, J gene, D gene, V gene, CDR3 DNA, CDR3 protein. D genes are given only for firm matches. Clone size is shown for a subset of rows, as once, few, many or a class of expanded clone.

abundance: -; j_gene: TRBJ2-1; d_gene: -; v_gene: TRBV19; CDR3nt: TGTGCCAGTATTATGGAGGGTGGGTACACTGAGCAGTTCTTC; CDR3aa: CASIMEGGYTEQFF
abundance: -; j_gene: TRBJ2-5; d_gene: -; v_gene: TRBV7-2; CDR3nt: TGTGCCAGCAGCCCGGGACGAACCCAGTACTTC; CDR3aa: CASSPGRTQYF
abundance: many; j_gene: TRBJ1-5; d_gene: -; v_gene: TRBV12-3/TRBV12-4; CDR3nt: TGTGCCAGCAGTGACGGGTATCAGCCCCAGCATTTT; CDR3aa: CASSDGYQPQHF
abundance: many; j_gene: TRBJ2-6; d_gene: TRBD2; v_gene: TRBV7-2; CDR3nt: TGTGCCAGCAGCTTAGCAAGGGGACTAATATCTACCTCTGGGGCCAACGTCCTGACTTTC; CDR3aa: CASSLARGLISTSGANVLTF
abundance: many; j_gene: TRBJ2-3; d_gene: -; v_gene: TRBV5-6; CDR3nt: TGTGCCAGCAGCCCAACAGGGTGGACAGATACGCAGTATTTT; CDR3aa: CASSPTGWTDTQYF
abundance: few; j_gene: TRBJ2-7; d_gene: TRBD1; v_gene: TRBV12-3/TRBV12-4; CDR3nt: TGTGCCAGCAGTTTATGGGGGACAGGGAACTACGAGCAGTACTTC; CDR3aa: CASSLWGTGNYEQYF
abundance: many; j_gene: TRBJ1-5; d_gene: -; v_gene: TRBV12-3/TRBV12-4; CDR3nt: TGTGCCAGCAGTTCCCGAGAGGGCAGTCAGCCCCAGCATTTT; CDR3aa: CASSSREGSQPQHF
abundance: many; j_gene: TRBJ2-1; d_gene: -; v_gene: TRBV7-2; CDR3nt: TGTGCCAGCAGCTTAAGGCCAGAAATCTACAATGAGCAGTTCTTC; CDR3aa: CASSLRPEIYNEQFF
abundance: few; j_gene: TRBJ2-2; d_gene: TRBD2; v_gene: TRBV7-3; CDR3nt: TGTGCCAGCAGCGGAATAGCGGGGGGCGTCACCGGGGAGCTGTTTTTT; CDR3aa: CASSGIAGGVTGELFF
abundance: few; j_gene: TRBJ2-3; d_gene: -; v_gene: TRBV20-1; CDR3nt: TGCAGTGCTCGACCTTTGAGCACAGATACGCAGTATTTT; CDR3aa: CSARPLSTDTQYF
abundance: -; j_gene: TRBJ2-1; d_gene: -; v_gene: TRBV5-6; CDR3nt: TGTGCCAGCAGCTTGCCCAAGGACAGCCCACCCCAGATGGACAATGAGCAGTTCTTC; CDR3aa: CASSLPKDSPPQMDNEQFF
abundance: many; j_gene: TRBJ2-1; d_gene: -; v_gene: TRBV12-3/TRBV12-4; CDR3nt: TGTGCCAGCAGTTCGATGGTCGAGCAGTTCTTC; CDR3aa: CASSSMVEQFF
abundance: few; j_gene: TRBJ1-1; d_gene: -; v_gene: TRBV7-2; CDR3nt: TGTGCCAGCAGCCCAGAGAGTCAAGGGAGCGCCACTGAAGCTTTCTTT; CDR3aa: CASSPESQGSATEAFF
abundance: -; j_gene: TRBJ2-1; d_gene: -; v_gene: TRBV20-1; CDR3nt: TGCAGTGCTGGGGGGGGGCCCAACAATGAGCAGTTCTTC; CDR3aa: CSAGGGPNNEQFF
abundance: -; j_gene: TRBJ2-1; d_gene: TRBD2; v_gene: TRBV29-1; CDR3nt: TGCAGCGGGGCGGGGGGAGATGAGCAGTTCTTC; CDR3aa: CSGAGGDEQFF
abundance: -; j_gene: TRBJ2-3; d_gene: TRBD2; v_gene: TRBV5-4; CDR3nt: TGTGCCAGCAGCACCGGACTAGCGGGGCGGGCAGATACGCAGTATTTT; CDR3aa: CASSTGLAGRADTQYF
abundance: -; j_gene: TRBJ2-3; d_gene: -; v_gene: TRBV15; CDR3nt: TGTGCCACAACAAGCGGGCCGGGGGATACGCAGTATTTT; CDR3aa: CATTSGPGDTQYF
abundance: few; j_gene: TRBJ1-1; d_gene: TRBD1; v_gene: TRBV19; CDR3nt: TGTGCCAGTAGGGGACAGGGGGCAATGAACACTGAAGCTTTCTTT; CDR3aa: CASRGQGAMNTEAFF
abundance: few; j_gene: TRBJ2-1; d_gene: TRBD2; v_gene: TRBV10-3; CDR3nt: TGTGCCACGCGGCAAGGGACTGGGACTAGCGATGAGCAGTTCTTC; CDR3aa: CATRQGTGTSDEQFF
abundance: -; j_gene: TRBJ2-5; d_gene: -; v_gene: TRBV6-2/TRBV6-3; CDR3nt: TGTGCCAGCAGTTACAAGGACAGAGAGACCCAGTACTTC; CDR3aa: CASSYKDRETQYF
abundance: many; j_gene: TRBJ2-1; d_gene: -; v_gene: TRBV27; CDR3nt: TGTGCCAGCAGTTTAGAAGGTGGGAGTAAGTATGAGCAGTTCTTC; CDR3aa: CASSLEGGSKYEQFF
abundance: -; j_gene: TRBJ2-1; d_gene: -; v_gene: TRBV20-1; CDR3nt: TGCAGTGCTCCCTTCGCAGAGGCCCGCTCCTACAATGAGCAGTTCTTC; CDR3aa: CSAPFAEARSYNEQFF
abundance: many; j_gene: TRBJ1-1; d_gene: -; v_gene: TRBV11-1; CDR3nt: TGTGCCAGCAGCTTAGGACTCGCGGGGAACACTGAAGCTTTCTTT; CDR3aa: CASSLGLAGNTEAFF
abundance: once; j_gene: TRBJ2-2; d_gene: TRBD2; v_gene: TRBV6-5; CDR3nt: TGTGCCAGCAGTTACGGGGGACTAGCGGTCGACACCGGGGAGCTGTTTTTT; CDR3aa: CASSYGGLAVDTGELFF
abundance: many; j_gene: TRBJ2-7; d_gene: -; v_gene: TRBV12-3/TRBV12-4; CDR3nt: TGTGCCAGCCACTATGGAGGGGGCGGCGAGCAGTACTTC; CDR3aa: CASHYGGGGEQYF
abundance: -; j_gene: TRBJ2-1; d_gene: TRBD1; v_gene: TRBV12-3/TRBV12-4; CDR3nt: TGTGCCAGCAGTTTGGGGACAGGGGGCGATGAGCAGTTCTTC; CDR3aa: CASSLGTGGDEQFF
abundance: -; j_gene: TRBJ2-1; d_gene: -; v_gene: TRBV19; CDR3nt: TGTGCCAGTAGTATGACCACAGCGAGACTATACAATGAGCAGTTCTTC; CDR3aa: CASSMTTARLYNEQFF
abundance: -; j_gene: TRBJ2-1; d_gene: -; v_gene: TRBV5-1; CDR3nt: TGCGCCAGCAGCTTCCGGGACCCCTCCTACAATGAGCAGTTCTTC; CDR3aa: CASSFRDPSYNEQFF
abundance: many; j_gene: TRBJ1-5; d_gene: -; v_gene: TRBV4-2; CDR3nt: TGTGCCAGCAGCCAAGCCGCAGGACGGAATCAGCCCCAGCATTTT; CDR3aa: CASSQAAGRNQPQHF
abundance: -; j_gene: TRBJ2-3; d_gene: TRBD2; v_gene: TRBV20-1; CDR3nt: TGCAGTGCCTGGGGACTAGCGGCCACAGATACGCAGTATTTT; CDR3aa: CSAWGLAATDTQYF
abundance: many; j_gene: TRBJ2-3; d_gene: -; v_gene: TRBV20-1; CDR3nt: TGCAGTGCTACAATAAGTCAGGGGTCCACAGATACGCAGTATTTT; CDR3aa: CSATISQGSTDTQYF
abundance: few; j_gene: TRBJ2-3; d_gene: TRBD2; v_gene: TRBV20-1; CDR3nt: TGCAGTGCTAGACCGGGGGGTTCGGCAGATACGCAGTATTTT; CDR3aa: CSARPGGSADTQYF
abundance: -; j_gene: TRBJ2-1; d_gene: -; v_gene: TRBV29-1; CDR3nt: TGCAGCTGGGGAGACGGCGGGCCAACGGATGAGCAGTTCTTC; CDR3aa: CSWGDGGPTDEQFF
abundance: few; j_gene: TRBJ1-2; d_gene: TRBD1; v_gene: TRBV7-2; CDR3nt: TGTGCCAGCAGCTACCGGGACAGGGGGCAGAATGGCTACACCTTC; CDR3aa: CASSYRDRGQNGYTF
abundance: many; j_gene: TRBJ2-7; d_gene: -; v_gene: TRBV21-1; CDR3nt: TGTGCCAGCAGCAATTGGACAGGGGGCTCCTACGAGCAGTACTTC; CDR3aa: CASSNWTGGSYEQYF
abundance: many; j_gene: TRBJ2-1; d_gene: TRBD1; v_gene: TRBV6-1; CDR3nt: TGTGCCAGCAGGAGGGACAGGGAATTTATCAATGAGCAGTTCTTC; CDR3aa: CASRRDREFINEQFF
abundance: -; j_gene: TRBJ2-5; d_gene: -; v_gene: TRBV15; CDR3nt: TGTGCCGCCAGCAGAGATACTACTCAGGGCATAGTTGGCGAGACCCAGTACTTC; CDR3aa: CAASRDTTQGIVGETQYF
abundance: few; j_gene: TRBJ1-6; d_gene: -; v_gene: TRBV5-5; CDR3nt: TGTGCCAGCAGCTTGGACGGGGGTAATTCACCCCTCCACTTT; CDR3aa: CASSLDGGNSPLHF
abundance: many; j_gene: TRBJ1-1; d_gene: -; v_gene: TRBV10-2; CDR3nt: TGCGCCAGCAGTGAGTCTAGAGCCGGGGTCGTGTCTAACACTGAAGCTTTCTTT; CDR3aa: CASSESRAGVVSNTEAFF
abundance: many; j_gene: TRBJ2-1; d_gene: -; v_gene: TRBV12-3/TRBV12-4; CDR3nt: TGTGCCAGCAGTTTAGGGGGAGTGACTGAGCAGTTCTTC; CDR3aa: CASSLGGVTEQFF
abundance: few; j_gene: TRBJ1-2; d_gene: TRBD1; v_gene: TRBV6-5; CDR3nt: TGTGCCAGCAGTTACTCGGGGACAGGGGACTATGGCTACACCTTC; CDR3aa: CASSYSGTGDYGYTF
abundance: many; j_gene: TRBJ1-3; d_gene: -; v_gene: TRBV20-1; CDR3nt: TGCAGTACTCAATTAGGCTCTGGAAACACCATATATTTT; CDR3aa: CSTQLGSGNTIYF
abundance: -; j_gene: TRBJ1-4; d_gene: -; v_gene: TRBV29-1; CDR3nt: TGCAGCGTAAGACAGTCTCTCGTTGAAAAACTGTTTTTT; CDR3aa: CSVRQSLVEKLFF
abundance: many; j_gene: TRBJ1-1; d_gene: -; v_gene: TRBV5-1; CDR3nt: TGCGCCAGCAGCTCTGACGGAATTAACACTGAAGCTTTCTTT; CDR3aa: CASSSDGINTEAFF
abundance: -; j_gene: TRBJ1-5; d_gene: -; v_gene: TRBV19; CDR3nt: TGTGCCAGTAGTAGGACGGACGACCTTTATAGCAATCAGCCCCAGCATTTT; CDR3aa: CASSRTDDLYSNQPQHF
abundance: -; j_gene: TRBJ2-7; d_gene: TRBD2; v_gene: TRBV12-3/TRBV12-4; CDR3nt: TGTGCCAGCAGTCCCCAAGCGGGAGTGCGGTACGAGCAGTACTTC; CDR3aa: CASSPQAGVRYEQYF
abundance: many; j_gene: TRBJ2-1; d_gene: TRBD2; v_gene: TRBV11-2; CDR3nt: TGTGCCAGCAGCTTAGTTCTTAGCGGGGGGGGTACTGAGCAGTTCTTC; CDR3aa: CASSLVLSGGGTEQFF
abundance: few; j_gene: TRBJ2-1; d_gene: -; v_gene: TRBV4-2; CDR3nt: TGTGCCAGCAGCCCTCCGGGCCAAGCGGGTATCAATGAGCAGTTCTTC; CDR3aa: CASSPPGQAGINEQFF
abundance: many; j_gene: TRBJ1-1; d_gene: -; v_gene: TRBV20-1; CDR3nt: TGCAGTGCTAGAGGTAATCTCCGGGCCAACACTGAAGCTTTCTTT; CDR3aa: CSARGNLRANTEAFF
abundance: few; j_gene: TRBJ2-1; d_gene: TRBD2; v_gene: TRBV24-1; CDR3nt: TGTGCCACCAGTGATTTGCGTTATAGGGGAGGGGATGAGCAGTTCTTC; CDR3aa: CATSDLRYRGGDEQFF
abundance: few; j_gene: TRBJ1-1; d_gene: -; v_gene: TRBV20-1; CDR3nt: TGCAGTGCGAAAATCGGGTTAAACACTGAAGCTTTCTTT; CDR3aa: CSAKIGLNTEAFF
abundance: many; j_gene: TRBJ1-5; d_gene: -; v_gene: TRBV20-1; CDR3nt: TGCAGTGCCAACATTCGCGGGAGCAATCAGCCCCAGCATTTT; CDR3aa: CSANIRGSNQPQHF
abundance: -; j_gene: TRBJ2-7; d_gene: -; v_gene: TRBV20-1; CDR3nt: TGCAGTGCTAGACAAGTCACAAGCGAGCAGTACTTC; CDR3aa: CSARQVTSEQYF
abundance: -; j_gene: TRBJ1-2; d_gene: -; v_gene: TRBV14; CDR3nt: TGTGCCAGCAGCCAAGTTAACCGGGGCTATGGCTACACCTTC; CDR3aa: CASSQVNRGYGYTF
abundance: many; j_gene: TRBJ1-2; d_gene: TRBD1; v_gene: TRBV20-1; CDR3nt: TGCAGTGCTGCCATTGCAGGGGGAAACTATGGCTACACCTTC; CDR3aa: CSAAIAGGNYGYTF